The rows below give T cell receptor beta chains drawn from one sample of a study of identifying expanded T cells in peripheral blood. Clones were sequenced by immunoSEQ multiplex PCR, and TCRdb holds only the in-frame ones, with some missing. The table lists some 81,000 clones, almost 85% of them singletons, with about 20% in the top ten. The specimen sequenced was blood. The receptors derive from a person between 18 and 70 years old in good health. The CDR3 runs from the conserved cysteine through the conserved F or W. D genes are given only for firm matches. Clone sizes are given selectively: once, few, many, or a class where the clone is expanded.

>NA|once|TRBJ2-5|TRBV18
CASSPLQTETQYF
TGTGCCAGCTCACCACTTCAGACGGAGACCCAGTACTTC
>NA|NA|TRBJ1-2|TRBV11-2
CASSLPKGPSLNYGYTF
TGTGCCAGCAGCTTACCTAAGGGACCCTCTCTAAACTATGGCTACACCTTC
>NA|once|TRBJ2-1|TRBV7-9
CASSPPPRDSYNEQFF
TGTGCCAGCAGCCCGCCCCCTCGAGACTCGTACAATGAGCAGTTCTTC
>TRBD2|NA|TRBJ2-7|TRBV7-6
CASSLAPILAGESYEQYF
TGTGCCAGCAGCTTAGCCCCTATACTAGCGGGAGAAAGTTACGAGCAGTACTTC
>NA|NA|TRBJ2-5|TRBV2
CASRTANNQETQYF
TGTGCCAGCAGGACAGCCAATAATCAAGAGACCCAGTACTTC
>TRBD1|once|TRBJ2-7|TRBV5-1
CASSTGTAYEQYF
TGCGCCAGTTCAACCGGGACAGCCTACGAGCAGTACTTC
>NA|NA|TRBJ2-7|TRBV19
CASSLKAAGFVNYEQYF
TGTGCCAGTAGTCTCAAGGCGGCGGGTTTCGTTAACTACGAGCAGTACTTC
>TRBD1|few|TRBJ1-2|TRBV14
CASSQEGTGFGYTF
TGTGCCAGCAGCCAAGAAGGGACAGGGTTTGGCTACACCTTC
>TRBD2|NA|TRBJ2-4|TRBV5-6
CASSPRLAGEGKNIQYF
TGTGCCAGCAGCCCACGACTAGCGGGAGAGGGCAAAAACATTCAGTACTTC
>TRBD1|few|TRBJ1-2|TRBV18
CASSPNPTGAYGYTF
TGTGCCAGCTCACCGAACCCTACAGGGGCCTATGGCTACACCTTC
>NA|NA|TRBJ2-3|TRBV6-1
CASSEAGAEGTDTQYF
TGTGCCAGCAGTGAAGCAGGGGCGGAGGGCACAGATACGCAGTATTTT
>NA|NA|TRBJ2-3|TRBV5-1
CASSPQGKVGDAQYF
TGCGCCAGCAGCCCACAGGGAAAAGTCGGGGATGCGCAGTATTTT
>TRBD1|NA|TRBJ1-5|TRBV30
CALETTGAVGQPQHF
TGTGCCTTAGAGACGACAGGGGCGGTAGGGCAGCCCCAGCATTTT
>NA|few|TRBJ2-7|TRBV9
CASSVTPTYEQYF
TGTGCCAGCAGCGTAACACCGACCTACGAGCAGTACTTC
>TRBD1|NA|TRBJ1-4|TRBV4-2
CASSQQPQGTGNEKLFF
TGTGCCAGCAGCCAGCAACCCCAAGGGACAGGGAATGAAAAACTGTTTTTT
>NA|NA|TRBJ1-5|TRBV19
CASSIAYDQPQHF
TGTGCCAGTAGTATCGCTTACGATCAGCCCCAGCATTTT
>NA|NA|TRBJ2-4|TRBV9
CASSVVGSHIQYF
TGTGCCAGCAGCGTAGTAGGGTCCCACATTCAGTACTTC
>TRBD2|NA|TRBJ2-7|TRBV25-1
CASSGTSGRSYEQYF
TGTGCCAGCAGTGGGACTAGCGGGAGATCCTACGAGCAGTACTTC
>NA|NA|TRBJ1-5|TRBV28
CASSFPQGAQPQHF
TGTGCCAGCAGTTTTCCACAGGGCGCACAGCCCCAGCATTTT
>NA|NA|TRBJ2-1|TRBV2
CASGLGVPPQFF
TGTGCCAGCGGGCTCGGGGTCCCCCCCCAGTTCTTC
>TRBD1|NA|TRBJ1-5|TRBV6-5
CASSGTGARQPQHF
TGTGCCAGCAGTGGGACAGGCGCCAGACAGCCCCAGCATTTT